This entry lists 3 T cell receptor beta chains sequenced from one sample in a study of post-analysis software for immune sequencing data. Study-level points and caveats: Patients carried five TRBV segments more frequently than controls did, and TRBV5-6, TRBV5-1 and TRBV20-1 were among them.

Prepared libraries of TCR beta cDNA carried unique molecular identifiers. TCRdb analysed the PCR reads with MiXCR anew, one entry per CDR3 protein. The sample yields about 540,000 distinct CDR3 sequences, about a third seen once. Their cognate antigens are unknown. Sequenced sample: blood. The receptors were gathered from a girl between 2 and 17 years old with multiple sclerosis.

V gene TRBV3-1 combines with J gene TRBJ1-1; D remains unclear. The CDR3 spans 14 residues. From germline, CDR1 is LGHDT and CDR2 YNNKEL (reference sequence). Trimming removed 4 bases at V and 1 base at J, with 10 bases between. In DNA, the CDR3 is TGTGCCAGCAGCCCGACGCTCTGGAACACTGAAGCTTTCTTT. This translates into CASSPTLWNTEAFF.

The rearrangement uses TRBV10-3 and TRBJ2-3, with 9 nucleotides matching TRBD1. Germline V lookup: CDR1 ENHRY, CDR2 SYGVKD. J lost 5 bases, V lost 6 bases, and 12 bases had no gene match. This CDR3 spans 16 amino acids. The chain's CDR3 is CAISQWDRELGDTQYF. CDR3 nucleotide sequence: TGTGCCATCAGCCAATGGGACAGGGAATTAGGAGATACGCAGTATTTT.

This chain connects TRBV4-2 to TRBJ2-1; D ambiguous. CDR1 and CDR2 from the germline V gene are LGHNA and YNFKEQ. Trimming stripped 5 bases from V and 8 bases from J, with 7 bases between. The CDR3 has 11 residues. The CDR3 is CASSYEYEQFF. The CDR3 DNA reads as TGTGCCAGCAGCTACGAATATGAGCAGTTCTTC.